This T cell receptor beta chain comes out of a study of T cells of healthy individuals. This clonotype has at least ten counts. Each CDR3 protein gets one entry after TCRdb re-called the 5' RACE reads with MiXCR. The sample lists 45,000 to 60,000 distinct CDR3 sequences, about 14% seen once, with 16% in the top ten. The CDR3 is 14 residues long. Germline V CDR1 and CDR2: DFQATT, SNEGSKA (reference sequence). Between the trimmed V and J ends, which lost 3 bases and 3 bases, there was a span of 12 bases. The clonotype was recovered from a human donor in good health. The gene calls are TRBV20-1 and TRBJ1-5, with D possibly matching TRBD1 (6 bases). The DNA of the CDR3 is TGCAGTGCTAGTCGCAGGGGACTCAATCAGCCCCAGCATTTT. As protein: CSASRRGLNQPQHF.